The source of this T cell receptor beta chain is a study of cytomegalovirus exposure and HLA in healthy donors. This clone occurred a few times. Its antigen is currently unknown. The study, taken as a whole, reports: A later analysis found TCR association rates differed by HLA locus, highest for DRB1 and lowest for HLA-C. HLA alleles were associated with 18,000 or so TCR beta sequences in a later analysis at 0.05 false discovery rate. An apparent linkage of common viral pathogens to several of the most significant clusters emerged in a later analysis.

It was with 60 Vbeta and 13 Jbeta primers that the PCR ran. Data came from immunoSEQ multiplex PCR; TCRdb stores just in-frame clones and leaves some out. The sample carries roughly 150,000 clones, more than 75% recorded once. Germline CDR1 and CDR2: MNHEY and SVGAGI. This CDR3 contains 11 residues. Trimming left V 6 bases short and J 8 bases short, with 7 bases between. This chain links TRBV6-5 with TRBJ2-2; TRBD1 might be the D (5 bases). Sequenced sample: PBMCs. The sequence came from a woman younger than 35 in good health and CMV-seronegative. This chain's CDR3 is CASSRTGELFF. CDR3 DNA: TGTGCCAGCAGCCGGACAGGGGAGCTGTTTTTT.